Below are 24 T cell receptor beta chains sequenced from a single sample in a study of blood T cell repertoires in COVID-19. Clones were read by immunoSEQ multiplex PCR, and TCRdb kept only the in-frame ones, dropping some. The sample yields over 250,000 clones, approximately 86% seen once. The source material was PBMCs or T cells enriched from blood (not recorded which). All receptors come from a woman aged 18-30 years who had recovered from COVID-19.

This chain joins TRBV7-9 and TRBJ2-1; 12 nucleotides align to TRBD2. Unmatched junction bases numbered 11, after V lost 3 bases and J lost 8 bases. The length of the CDR3 is 17 residues. Per the germline V gene, CDR1 is SEHNR and CDR2 is FQNEAQ (reference sequence). Written as DNA, the CDR3 is TGTGCCAGCAGCTTGTACGCGGCGCTAGCGGGGGGGTATGAGCAGTTCTTC. Protein product: CASSLYAALAGGYEQFF.

This chain links TRBV27 with TRBJ1-1, with TRBD1 matching 7 bases. V was clipped by 4 bases and J by 3 bases; unmatched bases: 5. CDR1 is MNHEY and CDR2 is SMNVEV in the germline V gene (reference sequence). This CDR3 has 14 residues. CDR3 region: CASSSPGQHTEAFF. The CDR3 DNA follows: TGTGCCAGCAGTTCCCCGGGACAGCACACTGAAGCTTTCTTT.

The chain employs TRBV2 and TRBJ1-1; D is possibly TRBD1 (6 bases). Trimming removed 2 bases at V and 5 bases at J, with 12 bases between. The CDR3 contains 14 residues. Germline CDR1 is SNHLY and CDR2 is FYNNEI. CDR3 bases: TGTGCCAGCAGTGAACGGGGGGCCGAAACTGAAGCTTTCTTT. It encodes CASSERGAETEAFF.

This chain connects TRBV11-2 to TRBJ2-3, with TRBD2 matching 12 bases. Germline trimming cut 6 bases from V and 7 bases from J; bases unmatched to any gene: 11. From germline, CDR1 is SGHAT and CDR2 FQNNGV. This CDR3 is built from 16 residues. This chain's CDR3 is CASSQLTSGSVYTQYF. As DNA, the CDR3 is TGTGCCAGCAGTCAACTGACTAGCGGGAGCGTGTATACGCAGTATTTT.

The V and J genes are TRBV4-3 and TRBJ2-7, with 8 bases fitting TRBD1. The CDR3 sequence is 13 residues long. From germline, CDR1 is LGHNA and CDR2 YSLEER. V dropped 3 bases and J dropped 4; count of bases not matched to a gene: 2. The CDR3 protein is CASSHRTGYEQYF. The CDR3 DNA follows: TGCGCCAGCAGCCACAGGACAGGGTACGAGCAGTACTTC.

The chain employs TRBV3-1 (or the pseudogene TRBV3-2) and TRBJ2-1, with TRBD1 identical over 8 bases. After removal of 3 bases from V and 8 bases from J, the junction contained 6 bases not matched to a gene. The CDR3 has 14 residues. Germline loops: CDR1 LGHDT, CDR2 YNNKEL (reference sequence). The CDR3 bases are TGTGCCAGCAGCCATTCGACAGGGGCGGATGAGCAGTTCTTC. Protein sequence: CASSHSTGADEQFF.

The chain employs TRBV2 and TRBJ1-5; TRBD1 agrees at 7 bases. This CDR3 is 15 amino acids long. Germline V gene sequence: CDR1 SNHLY, CDR2 FYNNEI. V shed 6 bases and J 4 bases; nucleotides not matched to a gene: 9. CDR3: CASRFSGQTNQPQHF. The CDR3 coding sequence is TGTGCCAGCAGATTCTCGGGACAGACGAATCAGCCCCAGCATTTT.

This clone has only one observation. The J gene is TRBJ2-5, the V gene TRBV27; D not certain. The V gene's germline CDR1 is MNHEY and CDR2 SMNVEV (reference sequence). This CDR3 has 14 residues. V was clipped by 5 bases and J by 2 bases, with 12 bases between them. The CDR3 region is CASSTHREQETQYF. The CDR3 DNA is TGTGCCAGCAGTACTCACAGAGAACAAGAGACCCAGTACTTC.

The chain carries TRBV12-5 and TRBJ2-2; 7 positions match TRBD2. This CDR3 is 16 amino acids long. The germline gives CDR1 LGHNT, CDR2 FRNRAP. Trimming at V came to 6 bases and at J to 7 bases, leaving 14 bases not matched to a gene. CDR3 in DNA: TGTGCTAGTGGGAGTACTAGCGAGGGAGTTTACGGGGAGCTGTTTTTT. Translating it yields CASGSTSEGVYGELFF.

This rearrangement joins TRBV5-1 to TRBJ1-3; a possible D gene is TRBD1 (6 bases). V lost 4 bases and J 0 bases, leaving 14 bases between the germline ends. Germline CDR1 SGHRS, CDR2 YFSETQ. There are 16 residues in the CDR3. DNA of the CDR3: TGCGCCAGCAGCCCAGAGACAGGTTTCTCTGGAAACACCATATATTTT. This gives the protein CASSPETGFSGNTIYF.

The rearrangement links TRBV7-9 to TRBJ1-1; the match to TRBD1 covers 7 bases. The CDR3 sequence is 16 residues long. Trimming cost V 5 bases and J 2 bases; bases outside gene matches: 11. Germline V gene data show CDR1 as SEHNR and CDR2 as FQNEAQ (reference sequence). This CDR3 is CASSDRRTGGNTEAFF. CDR3 coding DNA: TGTGCCAGCAGCGACCGAAGGACAGGAGGAAACACTGAAGCTTTCTTT.

In DNA, the CDR3 is TGTGCCAGCAGCTTAGGTTCCGGGAGTGGTGTCGGGGAGCTGTTTTTT. Translation: CASSLGSGSGVGELFF. The genes are TRBV7-8 and TRBJ2-2, with a tentative D call TRBD2 (6 bases). Germline V gives CDR1 SGHVS, CDR2 FQNEAQ. With 1 base removed from V and 7 bases from J, the gap between germline ends came to 16 bases. The CDR3 contains 16 residues.

V and J are TRBV9 and TRBJ2-1; D is undetermined. V lost 1 base, J lost 3 bases, and 8 bases lay in between. In germline, CDR1 is SGDLS, CDR2 YYNGEE. The length of the CDR3 is 14 residues. The chain's CDR3 is CASSVSRVYNEQFF. The CDR3 DNA reads as TGTGCCAGCAGCGTAAGCCGCGTCTACAATGAGCAGTTCTTC.

CDR3 loop: CASSRGTGLEQFF. CDR3 coding DNA: TGTGCCAGCAGCCGCGGGACAGGGCTTGAGCAGTTCTTC. The chain couples TRBV27 to TRBJ2-1; 9 nucleotides agree with TRBD1. The CDR3 totals 13 residues. Per the germline V gene, CDR1 is MNHEY and CDR2 is SMNVEV (reference sequence). J was trimmed by 9 bases and V by 6 bases; bases with no gene match: 6.

Points on this clone: The identical CDR3 is also encoded by other nucleotide sequences in the sample. The chain links TRBV27 to TRBJ2-3, with TRBD2 matching 7 bases. CDR3 size: 14 residues. CDR1 and CDR2 from the germline V gene are MNHEY and SMNVEV (reference sequence). J lost 3 bases, V lost 3 bases, and 3 bases had no gene match. This chain's CDR3 is CASSLSGGTDTQYF. For the CDR3, the DNA is TGTGCCAGCAGTTTGTCGGGGGGAACAGATACGCAGTATTTT.

V and J are TRBV5-5 and TRBJ2-2; D is unresolved. Trimming cost V 4 bases and J 9 bases, with 13 bases left between them. The CDR3 sequence is 13 residues long. Germline CDR1 is SGHKS and CDR2 is YYEKEE (reference sequence). For the CDR3, the DNA is TGTGCCAGCAGCAAGAGTCCCGAAAGGGAGCTGTTTTTT. It codes for CASSKSPERELFF.

The chain is built from TRBV11-1 and TRBJ2-2, with 7 bases matching TRBD1. The germline CDR1 and CDR2 sequences are SGHAT and FQDESV (reference sequence). This CDR3 region has 16 residues. The junction had 8 bases not matched to a gene; V was cut back by 5 bases and J by 2 bases. In nucleotides, the CDR3 is TGTGCCAGCAGCCTTAACAGGGGCCGAAACACCGGGGAGCTGTTTTTT. This codes for CASSLNRGRNTGELFF.

The CDR3 coding sequence is TGTGCCAGCAGCCAAGGTTTTGGGGCCCGGAATTCACCCCTCCACTTT. Protein sequence: CASSQGFGARNSPLHF. This chain connects TRBV3-1 (or the pseudogene TRBV3-2) to TRBJ1-6, with D possibly matching TRBD1 (5 bases). CDR3 length: 16 amino acids. With 1 base removed from V and 7 bases from J, the gap between germline ends came to 14 bases. Per germline, CDR1 LGHDT and CDR2 YNNKEL (reference sequence).

The CDR3 sequence: CASSQAGIDTGELFF. Here the CDR3 DNA reads TGTGCCAGCAGCCAAGCAGGGATTGACACCGGGGAGCTGTTTTTT. The rearrangement links TRBV3-1 (or the pseudogene TRBV3-2) to TRBJ2-2, with D perhaps TRBD1 (5 bases). CDR3 length: 15 residues. CDR1 and CDR2 (germline): LGHDT, YNNKEL (reference sequence). With 1 base removed from V and 3 bases from J, the gap between germline ends came to 9 bases.

The chain is built from TRBV7-2 and TRBJ2-7; the match to TRBD2 covers 8 bases. Germline V CDR1 and CDR2: SGHTA, FQGNSA. The CDR3 has 14 residues. Trimming cost V 6 bases and J 6 bases; bases outside gene matches: 10. CDR3 coding DNA: TGTGCCAGCAGGCTTCCGGGACTAGTTGGCGAGCAGTACTTC. Residues: CASRLPGLVGEQYF.

This clone was detected once. This chain uses TRBV12-5 with TRBJ2-1, with 10 bases fitting TRBD1. CDR1 is LGHNT, CDR2 FRNRAP, per germline. The CDR3 spans 15 residues. Unmatched junction bases numbered 2, after V lost 0 bases and J lost 6 bases. The CDR3 is CASGLVGTGVNEQFF. The CDR3 DNA follows: TGTGCTAGTGGTTTGGTCGGGACAGGGGTCAATGAGCAGTTCTTC.

This chain links TRBV4-3 with TRBJ1-4; possibly TRBD1 for D (5 bases). CDR1 and CDR2 (germline): LGHNA, YSLEER. The CDR3 spans 17 residues. V lost 2 bases to trimming and J lost 7 bases, with 20 bases between them. The CDR3 coding sequence is TGCGCCAGCAGCCAATCTCAATACTTAGGGGTTAGTGAAAAACTGTTTTTT. Protein sequence: CASSQSQYLGVSEKLFF.

The genes are TRBV7-2 and TRBJ1-2; D gene uncertain. Germline assignment: CDR1 SGHTA and CDR2 FQGNSA. This CDR3 has 13 residues. Trimming left V 7 bases short and J 6 bases short, with 15 bases between. The CDR3 sequence: CASTPPGWDGYTF. The CDR3 nucleotides read TGTGCCAGCACCCCCCCCGGGTGGGATGGCTACACCTTC.

The gene calls are TRBV19 and TRBJ2-2; 7 bases fit TRBD1. The CDR3 consists of 15 residues. Germline V gene data show CDR1 as LNHDA and CDR2 as SQIVND (reference sequence). V trimming: 4 bases; J trimming: 7 bases; junction bases outside the gene matches: 9. The chain's CDR3 is CASSKQGPGDGELFF. CDR3 coding DNA: TGTGCCAGTAGTAAACAGGGGCCCGGCGACGGGGAGCTGTTTTTT. Full variable domain (remainder filled in from reference TRBV19 and TRBJ2-2): DGGITQSPKYLFRKEGQNVTLSCEQNLNHDAMYWYRQDPGQGLRLIYYSQIVNDFQKGDIAEGYSVSREKKESFPLTVTSAQKNPTAFYLCASSKQGPGDGELFFGEGSRLTVL.